This T cell receptor (beta chain) came from a study of blood T cell repertoires in COVID-19. The CDR3 has 13 amino acids. Germline CDR1 MNHEY, CDR2 SMNVEV (reference sequence). J was trimmed by 5 bases and V by 5 bases; bases with no gene match: 5. Sequencing was performed with immunoSEQ multiplex PCR; in TCRdb, only in-frame clones are kept and a portion is missing. The profile shows over 70,000 clones, about nine tenths of them singletons. The sample comprised peripheral blood. V is TRBV27 and J is TRBJ1-1; 7 bases fit TRBD1. This TCR derives from a young man with COVID-19, enrolled during active disease. For the CDR3, the DNA is TGTGCCAGCAGTGTAGCAGGGGGTACTGAAGCTTTCTTT. It translates to CASSVAGGTEAFF.